The clone carrying this T cell receptor (beta chain) was observed many times. Antigen: not known. Germline and junction disagree at one end, which may indicate a read error. The CDR3 sequence is 13 residues long. From germline, CDR1 is SNHLY and CDR2 FYNNEI. This sample was included in a study of T cells in Graves' hyperthyroidism and ophthalmopathy. Whole-study findings and limits: Ophthalmopathy was model-predicted a median approximately 6.4 months pre-onset.

Those patients with uncontrolled infection, other autoimmune disease, pregnancy or lactation were excluded. The study based diagnoses on clinical symptoms, serum thyroxine and TRAb, thyroid ultrasound and orbital computed tomography. RNA transcripts were the template for amplifying TCR beta CDR3 regions. HTBI primers drove first-round RT-PCR of the TCR CDR3. TCRdb re-called the multiplex PCR reads through MiXCR, storing one row per CDR3 protein. The table records 250,000 to 300,000 distinct CDR3 sequences, around 13% of them present only once. The chain joins TRBV2 to TRBJ1-5; no clear D. The sample comprised blood. This receptor was obtained from a woman between 40 and 50 years old with Graves' hyperthyroidism. The CDR3 region is CAGSREFDQPQHF. CDR3 DNA sequence: TGTGCCGGCAGTAGGGAATTTGATCAGCCCCAGCATTTT.